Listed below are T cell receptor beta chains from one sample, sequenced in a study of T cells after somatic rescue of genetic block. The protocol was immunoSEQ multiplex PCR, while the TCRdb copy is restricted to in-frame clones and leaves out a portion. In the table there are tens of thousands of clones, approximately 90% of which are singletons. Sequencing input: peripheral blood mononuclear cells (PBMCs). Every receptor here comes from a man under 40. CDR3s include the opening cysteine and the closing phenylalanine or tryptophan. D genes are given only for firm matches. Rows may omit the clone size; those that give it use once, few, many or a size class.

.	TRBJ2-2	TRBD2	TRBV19	CASSKVAGVSGELFF	TGTGCCAGTAGTAAGGTAGCGGGAGTTTCCGGGGAGCTGTTTTTT
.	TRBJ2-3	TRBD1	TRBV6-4	CASSERTGHPDTQYF	TGTGCCAGCAGTGAGAGGACAGGGCATCCAGATACGCAGTATTTT
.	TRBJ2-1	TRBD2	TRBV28	CASSHSGGWFF	TGTGCCAGCAGCCATTCGGGGGGGTGGTTCTTC
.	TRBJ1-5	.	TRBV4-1	CASSQDNGSNQPQHF	TGCGCCAGCAGCCAAGATAACGGTAGCAATCAGCCCCAGCATTTT
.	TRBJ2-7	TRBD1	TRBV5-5	CASSWTGTGGDEQYF	TGTGCCAGCAGCTGGACCGGGACAGGAGGTGACGAGCAGTACTTC
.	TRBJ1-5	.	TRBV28	CASTDLGPGPNQPQHF	TGTGCCAGCACCGATCTGGGTCCAGGGCCGAATCAGCCCCAGCATTTT
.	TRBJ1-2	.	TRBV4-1	CASSPSGAPGGYTF	TGCGCCAGCAGCCCTAGCGGGGCCCCCGGGGGCTACACCTTC
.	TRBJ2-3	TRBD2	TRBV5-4	CASSLSSGSRDTQYF	TGTGCCAGCAGCTTATCTAGCGGGAGTCGGGATACGCAGTATTTT
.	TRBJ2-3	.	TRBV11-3	CASSLDGSSTDTQYF	TGTGCCAGCAGCTTAGACGGCAGTAGCACAGATACGCAGTATTTT
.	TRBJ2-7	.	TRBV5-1	CASSLRSVSKGEQYF	TGCGCCAGCAGCTTGAGGTCAGTCTCAAAGGGGGAGCAGTACTTC
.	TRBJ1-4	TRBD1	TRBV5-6	CASSPPGQGDEKLFF	TGTGCCAGCAGCCCACCGGGACAGGGCGACGAAAAACTGTTTTTT
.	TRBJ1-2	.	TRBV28	CASSLVGYGYTF	TGTGCCAGCAGTTTAGTGGGGTATGGCTACACCTTC
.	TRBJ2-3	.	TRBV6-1	CASTRRRTDTQYF	TGTGCCAGCACCAGACGTCGCACAGATACGCAGTATTTT
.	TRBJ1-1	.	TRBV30	CAWSRSTEAFF	TGTGCCTGGAGTCGAAGCACTGAAGCTTTCTTT
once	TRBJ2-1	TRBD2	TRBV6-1	CASSKGARGLAGVHEQFF	TGTGCCAGCAGTAAAGGGGCTAGGGGACTAGCGGGAGTGCATGAGCAGTTCTTC
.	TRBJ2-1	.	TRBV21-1	CATKYNEQFF	TGTGCCACCAAATACAATGAGCAGTTCTTC
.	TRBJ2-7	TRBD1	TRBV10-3	CAISVTGASYEQYF	TGTGCCATCAGTGTGACAGGGGCCTCCTACGAGCAGTACTTC
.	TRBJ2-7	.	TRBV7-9	CASSTGTDVFKQYF	TGTGCCAGCAGTACCGGGACGGATGTTTTTAAGCAGTACTTC